Listed below are T cell receptor beta chains from one sample, sequenced in a study of T cells in Graves' hyperthyroidism and ophthalmopathy. TCRdb called the multiplex PCR reads again in MiXCR, with one record for every CDR3 protein. Of 270,000 or so distinct CDR3 sequences listed, 25% to 30% are singletons. Sequencing was carried out using blood. The receptor set was obtained from a man aged 35-49 years with Graves' hyperthyroidism that later progressed to Graves' ophthalmopathy. The CDR3 runs from the conserved cysteine through the conserved F or W. Each record gives: J gene, clone size, V gene, D gene, CDR3 protein, CDR3 DNA. A D gene is named only where the DNA matches it firmly. Rows may omit the clone size; those that give it use once, few, many or a size class.

>TRBJ2-5|NA|TRBV7-9|NA
CASSLQGWQETQYF
TGTGCCAGCAGCTTGCAGGGGTGGCAAGAGACCCAGTACTTC
>TRBJ2-7|many|TRBV11-2|NA
CASSPTAGKGYEQYF
TGTGCCAGCAGCCCAACCGCAGGGAAAGGGTACGAGCAGTACTTC
>TRBJ2-7|many|TRBV10-2|TRBD2
CASSKREGYEQYF
TGCGCCAGCAGTAAGCGGGAGGGCTACGAGCAGTACTTC
>TRBJ2-7|many|TRBV19|TRBD2
CASSISGLAGGYEQYF
TGTGCCAGTAGTATTTCGGGACTAGCGGGAGGGTACGAGCAGTACTTC
>TRBJ1-3|many|TRBV12-3/TRBV12-4|NA
CASSGGVSSGNTIYF
TGTGCCAGCAGCGGGGGGGTTTCCTCTGGAAACACCATATATTTT
>TRBJ1-2|few|TRBV6-1|TRBD1
CASSGDRGGGYTF
TGCGCCAGCAGCGGCGACAGGGGCGGCGGCTACACCTTC
>TRBJ2-5|many|TRBV10-2|TRBD1
CASSPNGQGGSETQYF
TGCGCCAGCAGTCCAAACGGACAGGGGGGTTCGGAGACCCAGTACTTC
>TRBJ1-5|many|TRBV20-1|NA
CSAADQPQHF
TGCAGTGCTGCCGATCAGCCCCAGCATTTT
>TRBJ2-2|NA|TRBV12-3/TRBV12-4|TRBD1
CASIKAGGTGELFF
TGTGCCAGCATTAAAGCAGGGGGCACCGGGGAGCTGTTTTTT
>TRBJ2-4|many|TRBV20-1|NA
CSASPYQSLNIQYF
TGCAGTGCTAGCCCCTACCAATCCTTAAACATTCAGTACTTC
>TRBJ2-7|few|TRBV4-2|NA
CASSQSVSYEQYF
TGTGCCAGCAGCCAGTCCGTTTCCTACGAGCAGTACTTC
>TRBJ1-2|few|TRBV20-1|TRBD1
CSATGTGGVGYGYTF
TGCAGTGCTACCGGGACAGGGGGCGTTGGCTATGGCTACACCTTC
>TRBJ1-5|many|TRBV2|TRBD1
CASSGGVDRFDQPQHF
TGTGCCAGCAGTGGAGGGGTGGACAGGTTCGATCAGCCCCAGCATTTT
>TRBJ2-2|many|TRBV20-1|NA
CSARDLEYRGTGELFF
TGCAGTGCTAGAGATCTCGAGTATCGGGGCACCGGGGAGCTGTTTTTT
>TRBJ1-1|many|TRBV6-1|NA
CASTPIGLNTEAFF
TGTGCCAGCACCCCGATAGGCTTGAACACTGAAGCTTTCTTT
>TRBJ1-5|few|TRBV30|TRBD1
CAWMAAGGSGNQPQHF
TGTGCCTGGATGGCGGCAGGGGGGTCGGGCAATCAGCCCCAGCATTTT
>TRBJ1-1|many|TRBV5-1|TRBD1
CASSTGQGTEAFF
TGCGCCAGCAGCACTGGACAGGGCACTGAAGCTTTCTTT
>TRBJ1-3|many|TRBV9|NA
CASTDQVGNTIYF
TGTGCCAGCACCGACCAAGTGGGAAACACCATATATTTT
>TRBJ2-5|many|TRBV5-1|NA
CASRGFLQGGQETQYF
TGCGCCAGCAGGGGCTTCCTACAGGGTGGCCAAGAGACCCAGTACTTC
>TRBJ1-1|many|TRBV7-9|NA
CASSSPGRGTEAFF
TGTGCCAGCAGCTCGCCCGGACGCGGTACTGAAGCTTTCTTT
>TRBJ1-2|many|TRBV12-3/TRBV12-4|NA
CAISRPQAANYGYTF
TGTGCCATTTCAAGGCCTCAGGCGGCCAACTATGGCTACACCTTC
>TRBJ2-7|few|TRBV7-2|TRBD2
CASSSGTSEPYEQYF
TGTGCCAGCAGCTCCGGGACTAGCGAACCCTACGAGCAGTACTTC
>TRBJ2-5|many|TRBV13|TRBD2
CASSLREAGGPWTQYF
TGTGCCAGCAGCTTAAGGGAAGCGGGAGGGCCCTGGACCCAGTACTTC
>TRBJ2-7|many|TRBV2|NA
CASSEGGGLSYEQYF
TGTGCCAGCAGTGAAGGAGGGGGTCTCTCCTACGAGCAGTACTTC
>TRBJ2-5|NA|TRBV20-1|TRBD2
CSARGGLAGGRQETQYF
TGCAGTGCTAGGGGCGGACTAGCGGGAGGGCGCCAAGAGACCCAGTACTTC
>TRBJ1-1|once|TRBV7-2|TRBD1
CASGYQGAKTEAFF
TGTGCCAGCGGATATCAGGGGGCAAAAACTGAAGCTTTCTTT
>TRBJ2-2|many|TRBV12-3/TRBV12-4|TRBD2
CASISGRKAGELFF
TGTGCCAGCATTAGCGGGAGAAAGGCCGGGGAGCTGTTTTTT
>TRBJ2-7|NA|TRBV27|TRBD2
CASRLAGFQGEQYF
TGTGCCAGCAGGCTAGCGGGGTTCCAAGGCGAGCAGTACTTC
>TRBJ1-5|few|TRBV6-1|NA
CASRSQGNGGNQPQHF
TGTGCCAGCAGATCTCAGGGAAATGGGGGCAATCAGCCCCAGCATTTT
>TRBJ2-7|many|TRBV29-1|NA
CSVVGIGGRPSYEQYF
TGCAGCGTTGTAGGGATCGGTGGGCGCCCGTCCTACGAGCAGTACTTC
>TRBJ2-7|many|TRBV27|TRBD1
CASSLIPPDRVFGDYEQYF
TGTGCCAGCAGTTTAATCCCCCCGGACAGGGTTTTCGGGGACTACGAGCAGTACTTC
>TRBJ2-6|many|TRBV28|NA
CASGGGANVLTF
TGTGCCAGCGGGGGAGGGGCCAACGTCCTGACTTTC
>TRBJ1-2|NA|TRBV12-3/TRBV12-4|TRBD1
CASSQGGAYGYTF
TGTGCCAGCAGCCAGGGGGGGGCTTATGGCTACACCTTC